A single sample is the source of the 2 T cell receptor beta chains below, sequenced in a study of cytomegalovirus exposure and HLA in healthy donors. Researchers ran the PCR with 60 Vbeta and 13 Jbeta primers. Data came from immunoSEQ multiplex PCR; TCRdb stores just in-frame clones and leaves some out. This sample has 150,000 or so clones; roughly 80% occur once, and the top ten carry about 0.76%. The sequencing input was PBMCs. These receptors were collected from a woman in her late teens or twenties in good health and CMV-seronegative.

This chain links TRBV6-1 with TRBJ1-1; D unresolved. V lost 3 bases to trimming and J lost 1 base, with 12 bases between them. Per the germline V gene, CDR1 is MNHNS and CDR2 is SASEGT. The CDR3 covers 15 residues. Written as DNA, the CDR3 is TGTGCCAGCAGTGACTGGGTGTCAGGGAACACTGAAGCTTTCTTT. Translation gives CASSDWVSGNTEAFF.

The V gene is TRBV7-9, the J gene TRBJ2-2, with 7 positions matching TRBD2. CDR1 is SEHNR, CDR2 FQNEAQ, per germline (reference sequence). Trimming removed 5 bases from V and 7 bases from J; junction bases left unmatched: 7. The length of the CDR3 is 14 residues. CDR3 in amino acids: CASSPTSKGGELFF. In DNA form, the CDR3 reads TGTGCCAGCAGCCCGACTAGCAAGGGCGGGGAGCTGTTTTTT. Using reference TRBV7-9 and TRBJ2-2 for the parts outside the CDR3, the full variable domain is DTGVSQNPRHKITKRGQNVTFRCDPISEHNRLYWYRQTLGQGPEFLTYFQNEAQLEKSRLLSDRFSAERPKGSFSTLEIQRTEQGDSAMYLCASSPTSKGGELFFGEGSRLTVL.